The rows below give T cell receptor beta chains drawn from one sample of a study of blood T cell repertoires in COVID-19. Produced via immunoSEQ multiplex PCR; TCRdb's table is partial and in-frame only. The sample holds around 77,000 clones, approximately 90% seen once. What was sequenced was peripheral blood. The receptor set was obtained from a woman aged 55-69 years with active COVID-19. The CDR3 runs from the conserved cysteine through the conserved F or W. The order of the fields is V gene, clone size, J gene, D gene, CDR3 protein, CDR3 DNA. D genes are given only for firm matches. Size values are once, few and many counts, or a class for expanded clones, and some rows have none.

TRBV19,NA,TRBJ2-7,NA,CASLDSHPSYEQYF,TGTGCCAGCCTTGACAGTCACCCCTCCTACGAGCAGTACTTC
TRBV28,NA,TRBJ1-6,NA,CASSLLPGLGPLHF,TGTGCCAGCAGTTTATTGCCGGGATTGGGACCCCTCCACTTT
TRBV27,NA,TRBJ2-3,TRBD2,CASRWAGGTDTQYF,TGTGCCAGCAGGTGGGCGGGAGGAACAGATACGCAGTATTTT
TRBV3-1/TRBV3-2,once,TRBJ2-7,NA,CASSQVAGPSYEQYF,TGTGCCAGCAGCCAAGTGGCGGGACCCTCCTACGAGCAGTACTTC
TRBV10-3,NA,TRBJ2-1,TRBD2,CAIRGLAEYNEQFF,TGTGCCATCAGGGGACTAGCGGAGTACAATGAGCAGTTCTTC
TRBV13,NA,TRBJ2-5,NA,CASSFRAGLGQETQYF,TGTGCCAGCAGCTTTCGGGCAGGGCTGGGCCAAGAGACCCAGTACTTC
TRBV29-1,NA,TRBJ2-1,TRBD2,CSVEGLAGGSSYNEQFF,TGCAGCGTGGAGGGACTAGCGGGAGGGAGCTCCTACAATGAGCAGTTCTTC
TRBV10-3,NA,TRBJ2-5,TRBD2,CAISDGGGPSFGTQYF,TGTGCCATCAGTGATGGGGGGGGTCCCAGCTTTGGGACCCAGTACTTC
TRBV6-5,NA,TRBJ2-1,NA,CASTETRVHRWFF,TGTGCCAGCACCGAAACTAGGGTACATCGCTGGTTCTTC
TRBV6-5,NA,TRBJ1-1,TRBD1,CASSQIQGRTEAFF,TGTGCCAGCAGCCAAATACAGGGGAGGACTGAAGCTTTCTTT
TRBV5-6,NA,TRBJ2-7,TRBD1,CASTRQGLEQYF,TGTGCCAGCACCCGACAGGGTCTCGAGCAGTACTTC
TRBV27,NA,TRBJ2-7,TRBD1,CASSLSGGAGGGGQYF,TGTGCCAGCAGTTTATCAGGCGGGGCAGGGGGCGGAGGGCAGTACTTC
TRBV28,NA,TRBJ2-6,NA,CASSFFPAGANVLTF,TGTGCCAGCAGTTTTTTTCCCGCTGGGGCCAACGTCCTGACTTTC
TRBV7-8,few,TRBJ2-2,TRBD2,CASSLSGTSGFNTGELFF,TGTGCCAGCAGCTTATCAGGGACTAGCGGGTTTAACACCGGGGAGCTGTTTTTT
TRBV18,NA,TRBJ2-7,NA,CASSPRQEAYEQYF,TGTGCCAGCTCACCCCGGCAGGAGGCCTACGAGCAGTACTTC
TRBV12-3/TRBV12-4,NA,TRBJ2-2,NA,CASSTRGSGELFF,TGTGCCAGCAGTACCCGGGGTTCCGGGGAGCTGTTTTTT
TRBV25-1,NA,TRBJ1-1,NA,CASSETGFFTEAFF,TGTGCCAGCAGTGAAACAGGTTTTTTTACTGAAGCTTTCTTT
TRBV7-9,NA,TRBJ1-4,NA,CASTSLEKLFF,TGTGCCAGCACCTCCCTTGAAAAACTGTTTTTT
TRBV28,NA,TRBJ1-5,NA,CASSLYRGGSNQPQHF,TGTGCCAGCAGCCTATATAGGGGAGGTAGCAATCAGCCCCAGCATTTT
TRBV29-1,NA,TRBJ1-2,TRBD1,CSVDTGTGANYGYTF,TGCAGCGTAGATACCGGGACAGGGGCTAACTATGGCTACACCTTC
TRBV5-1,NA,TRBJ2-2,NA,CASNYGGDGELFF,TGCGCCAGCAACTATGGCGGGGACGGGGAGCTGTTTTTT
TRBV27,NA,TRBJ1-1,NA,CASRRGMGGNTEAFF,TGTGCCAGCAGGCGGGGTATGGGGGGGAACACTGAAGCTTTCTTT
TRBV24-1,NA,TRBJ2-5,NA,CATSDLRSTGSQTQYF,TGTGCCACCAGTGATTTGAGGTCCACAGGGTCCCAGACCCAGTACTTC
TRBV14,NA,TRBJ1-2,TRBD1,CASSQYAGGEYGYTF,TGTGCCAGCAGCCAGTATGCAGGGGGCGAGTATGGCTACACCTTC
TRBV18,NA,TRBJ2-3,TRBD2,CASSPPGLAGGRTDTQYF,TGTGCCAGCTCACCACCGGGACTAGCGGGAGGTCGCACAGATACGCAGTATTTT
TRBV2,once,TRBJ2-5,NA,CASKGQIQETQYF,TGTGCCAGCAAAGGACAGATCCAAGAGACCCAGTACTTC
TRBV19,NA,TRBJ1-1,NA,CASSPMGAGLNTEAFF,TGTGCCAGTAGCCCGATGGGGGCAGGGCTGAACACTGAAGCTTTCTTT
TRBV7-9,NA,TRBJ2-2,NA,CASSFGNRANTGELFF,TGTGCCAGCAGCTTCGGTAACAGAGCGAACACCGGGGAGCTGTTTTTT
TRBV18,NA,TRBJ2-3,TRBD1,CASSPPGQGKDTQYF,TGTGCCAGCTCACCACCGGGACAGGGAAAAGATACGCAGTATTTT
TRBV2,NA,TRBJ2-1,TRBD2,CASIALAGSSYNEQFF,TGTGCCAGCATCGCCCTAGCGGGCAGCTCCTACAATGAGCAGTTCTTC
TRBV7-7,NA,TRBJ2-5,TRBD2,CASSSSVAGGGDKETQYF,TGTGCCAGCAGCTCATCGGTAGCGGGAGGGGGCGACAAAGAGACCCAGTACTTC
TRBV19,NA,TRBJ1-1,NA,CASSIRSANTEAFF,TGTGCCAGTAGTATCAGGTCGGCTAACACTGAAGCTTTCTTT
TRBV4-1,few,TRBJ1-5,TRBD1,CASSQEGQGDQPQHF,TGCGCCAGCAGCCAAGAGGGACAGGGAGATCAGCCCCAGCATTTT
TRBV3-1/TRBV3-2,NA,TRBJ1-6,NA,CASSQVRRGQSPLHF,TGTGCCAGCAGCCAAGTTCGCAGGGGACAATCACCCCTCCACTTT
TRBV30,NA,TRBJ2-7,NA,CAWSKTAYEQYF,TGTGCCTGGAGTAAGACAGCCTACGAGCAGTACTTC
TRBV20-1,NA,TRBJ2-3,TRBD2,CSASGPGGTTDTQYF,TGCAGTGCTAGTGGGCCGGGAGGGACCACAGATACGCAATATTTT
TRBV3-1/TRBV3-2,NA,TRBJ1-6,NA,CASTAGASSYNSPLHF,TGTGCCAGCACAGCAGGGGCAAGCTCCTATAATTCACCCCTCCACTTT
TRBV28,NA,TRBJ2-5,TRBD2,CASSSPGGNQETQYF,TGTGCCAGCAGCTCGCCGGGAGGGAACCAAGAGACCCAGTACTTC
TRBV5-1,NA,TRBJ2-1,TRBD2,CASSLFYTGTSLDEQFF,TGCGCCAGCAGCTTATTTTACACCGGGACTAGCCTCGATGAGCAGTTCTTC
TRBV5-1,NA,TRBJ2-3,NA,CASSLFSGPTDTQYF,TGCGCCAGCAGCTTGTTTAGCGGCCCCACAGATACGCAGTATTTT
TRBV21-1,NA,TRBJ2-7,NA,CASSSRDRSSYEQYF,TGTGCCAGCAGCTCGCGGGACAGGAGCTCCTACGAGCAGTACTTC
TRBV6-5,NA,TRBJ1-2,NA,CASTQRGPNYGYTF,TGTGCCAGCACCCAAAGAGGGCCCAACTATGGCTACACCTTC
TRBV19,once,TRBJ1-1,TRBD1,CASSSPGQGREAFF,TGTGCCAGTAGTAGTCCGGGACAGGGGCGTGAAGCTTTCTTT
TRBV24-1,once,TRBJ2-7,NA,CATSDPSSGTPNSEQYF,TGTGCCACCAGTGATCCTTCCTCCGGGACACCAAACTCCGAGCAGTACTTC
TRBV9,NA,TRBJ1-6,NA,CASSVRSGDNSPLHF,TGTGCCAGCAGCGTACGGTCGGGGGATAATTCACCCCTCCACTTT
TRBV5-1,NA,TRBJ1-1,NA,CASSLQDPKTEAFF,TGCGCCAGCAGTTTACAGGATCCGAAAACTGAAGCTTTCTTT
TRBV12-3/TRBV12-4,few,TRBJ2-7,NA,CASSTGGPYEQYF,TGTGCCAGCAGTACCGGGGGTCCCTACGAGCAGTACTTC
TRBV30,NA,TRBJ2-3,NA,CAWSVYRLDTQYF,TGTGCCTGGAGTGTATATCGTTTGGATACGCAGTATTTT
TRBV18,NA,TRBJ2-5,TRBD2,CASSPWTSGRFLETQYF,TGTGCCAGCTCACCGTGGACTAGCGGGAGGTTTTTGGAGACCCAGTACTTC
TRBV5-1,NA,TRBJ2-5,TRBD1,CASSPGTGTTETQYF,TGCGCCAGCAGCCCCGGGACAGGGACTACCGAGACCCAGTACTTC
TRBV5-1,NA,TRBJ1-4,TRBD1,CASSPGTVNEKLFF,TGCGCCAGCAGCCCCGGGACAGTGAATGAAAAACTGTTTTTT
TRBV19,NA,TRBJ2-2,TRBD1,CASRGTGGTGELFF,TGTGCCAGTAGGGGGACAGGGGGCACCGGGGAGCTGTTTTTT
TRBV6-5,medium-sized,TRBJ2-7,NA,CASSYGEAKYEQYF,TGTGCCAGCAGTTACGGGGAGGCCAAATACGAGCAGTACTTC
TRBV2,NA,TRBJ2-1,TRBD2,CARSRTGTRESNEQFF,TGTGCCAGGTCACGGACCGGGACTAGAGAAAGCAATGAGCAGTTCTTC
TRBV3-1/TRBV3-2,NA,TRBJ2-1,TRBD2,CASSQVPGTSNNEQFF,TGTGCCAGCAGCCAAGTCCCCGGGACTAGCAACAATGAGCAGTTCTTC
TRBV9,NA,TRBJ2-1,TRBD2,CASSALLAGGQGEQFF,TGTGCCAGCAGCGCCTTACTAGCGGGAGGGCAGGGTGAGCAGTTCTTC
TRBV6-5,NA,TRBJ2-1,TRBD2,CASSTGTSGNEQFF,TGTGCCAGCAGTACCGGGACTAGCGGGAATGAGCAGTTCTTC
TRBV28,NA,TRBJ1-2,NA,CASSPLTVDYGYTF,TGTGCCAGCAGCCCGCTGACAGTGGACTATGGCTACACCTTC
TRBV6-1,NA,TRBJ1-2,NA,CASSESTPVSRDYGYTF,TGTGCCAGCAGTGAATCAACACCTGTTTCCCGGGACTATGGCTACACCTTC
TRBV10-1,NA,TRBJ2-7,TRBD1,CASSPPGQGSYEQYF,TGCGCCAGCAGCCCCCCGGGACAGGGATCCTACGAGCAGTACTTC